The 24 T cell receptor beta chains below come from one sample, sequenced in a study of T cells in Graves' hyperthyroidism and ophthalmopathy. Amplification yielded TCR beta CDR3 regions, with RNA transcripts as the source. RT-PCR in the first round (using the HTBI primer set) targeted the TCR CDR3. TCRdb used MiXCR to reprocess the multiplex PCR reads, holding one entry per CDR3 protein. The data show roughly 510,000 distinct CDR3 sequences, less than 25% seen once. The sequencing sample was made of blood. These receptors came from a young man with Graves' hyperthyroidism.

This clonotype was counted ten times or more. V is TRBV15 and J is TRBJ2-7; D remains ambiguous. The CDR3 sequence is 13 residues long. From germline, CDR1 is LNHNV and CDR2 YYDKDF (reference sequence). Trimming took off 0 bases at V and 1 base at J, with 4 bases between the two ends. This chain's CDR3 is CATSRDLSYEQYF. CDR3 bases: TGTGCCACCAGCAGAGATCTTTCCTACGAGCAGTACTTC. Full variable domain (remainder filled in from reference TRBV15 and TRBJ2-7): DAMVIQNPRYQVTQFGKPVTLSCSQTLNHNVMYWYQQKSSQAPKLLFHYYDKDFNNEADTPDNFQSRRPNTSFCFLDIRSPGLGDTAMYLCATSRDLSYEQYFGPGTRLTVT.

The gene calls are TRBV7-9 and TRBJ1-1; D remains ambiguous. Germline V CDR1 and CDR2: SEHNR, FQNEAQ (reference sequence). Trimming shortened V by 1 base and J by 8 bases, and 8 bases separated the two germline ends. The CDR3 sequence is 12 residues long. This chain's CDR3 is CASSLDSVEAFF. The CDR3 DNA is TGTGCCAGCAGCTTAGACAGCGTCGAAGCTTTCTTT.

The J gene is TRBJ1-1, the V gene TRBV12-3 or TRBV12-4, with no clear D. CDR3 length equals 13 residues. V lost 3 bases and J lost 4, with 9 bases in between. The CDR3 DNA sequence: TGTGCCAGCAGTTTCATTTCGGGCACTGAAGCTTTCTTT. Translating gives CASSFISGTEAFF.

This chain connects TRBV6-5 to TRBJ1-5, with D perhaps matching TRBD1 (6 bases). V lost 7 bases, J lost 15 bases, and 16 bases lay in between. Germline V CDR1 and CDR2: MNHEY, SVGAGI. The CDR3 consists of 11 residues. CDR3: CASTFHRDMHF. The CDR3 bases are TGTGCCAGCACTTTTCACAGGGATATGCATTTT.

The chain has TRBV30 and TRBJ1-2; D possibly corresponds to TRBD1 (6 bases). The CDR3 covers 13 residues. Germline V gene sequence: CDR1 GTSNPN, CDR2 SVGIG (reference sequence). Trimming pared 0 bases from V and 8 bases from J, leaving 13 bases between. The CDR3: CAWSVGGHVGYTF. For the CDR3, the DNA is TGTGCCTGGAGTGTAGGGGGGCACGTCGGCTACACCTTC.

With respect to this clonotype: A read error is possible here, since a much larger clone lies one base away. This chain connects TRBV7-9 to TRBJ1-5; D possibly corresponds to TRBD1 (6 bases). Germline V gene data show CDR1 as SEHNR and CDR2 as FQNEAQ (reference sequence). The V and J ends lost 5 bases and 3 bases respectively, with 8 bases between them. The CDR3 is 13 amino acids. Here the CDR3 DNA reads TGTGCCAGCAGCCACAGGGACAATCAGCCCCAGCATTTT. This codes for CASSHRDNQPQHF.

This clonotype appeared many times. The chain joins TRBV19 to TRBJ2-2; D may correspond to TRBD1 or TRBD2 (5 bases each). Trimming cost V 8 bases and J 3 bases, with 10 bases left between them. The germline gives CDR1 LNHDA, CDR2 SQIVND (reference sequence). The length of the CDR3 is 13 residues. The CDR3 nucleotides read TGTGCCAGTCGGGACCGAGACACCGGGGAGCTGTTTTTT. This codes for CASRDRDTGELFF.

This clonotype was recorded a few times. The CDR3 loop is CASSWAGQGEQFF. In nucleotides, the CDR3 is TGTGCCAGCAGTTGGGCAGGTCAGGGTGAGCAGTTCTTC. The V call is TRBV12-3 or TRBV12-4, the J call TRBJ2-1, with D possibly being TRBD1 (5 bases). The CDR3 runs to 13 residues. V lost 4 bases to trimming and J lost 9 bases, with 13 bases between them.

This clonotype was detected many times. This chain uses TRBV19 with TRBJ2-5; 8 bases are shared with TRBD1. V gave up 5 bases and J gave up 1 base; unmatched junction bases: 9. The CDR3 totals 16 residues. CDR1 LNHDA and CDR2 SQIVND come from the germline V gene (reference sequence). CDR3 protein: CASSEYRTGRQETQYF. The CDR3 bases are TGTGCCAGTAGTGAGTATCGGACAGGGCGCCAAGAGACCCAGTACTTC.

This clonotype was seen ten or more times. CDR3: CATLRTLNTGELFF. The CDR3 bases are TGTGCCACCCTCAGGACCTTGAACACCGGGGAGCTGTTTTTT. The chain links TRBV28 to TRBJ2-2; D ambiguous. This CDR3 is 14 amino acids long. The V and J ends lost 10 bases and 1 base respectively, with 13 bases between them. Germline values: CDR1 MDHEN, CDR2 SYDVKM. The variable domain in full, completed from reference TRBV28 and TRBJ2-2, reads DVKVTQSSRYLVKRTGEKVFLECVQDMDHENMFWYRQDPGLGLRLIYFSYDVKMKEKGDIPEGYSVSREKKERFSLILESASTNQTSMYLCATLRTLNTGELFFGEGSRLTVL.

This clonotype has a count of ten or more. In DNA, the CDR3 is TGCGCCAGCAGCTTGGGACAGGGACAGAACACTGAAGCTTTCTTT. Amino acid sequence: CASSLGQGQNTEAFF. V usage is TRBV5-1 and J usage is TRBJ1-1; 7 positions match TRBD1. After removal of 0 bases from V and 1 base from J, the junction contained 3 bases not matched to a gene. Germline V gives CDR1 SGHRS, CDR2 YFSETQ. CDR3 size: 15 residues.

This clonotype has at least ten counts. V gene TRBV4-1 combines with J gene TRBJ2-7; D remains ambiguous. The CDR3 covers 12 residues. The ends were cut back, 2 bases at V and 2 bases at J, with 4 bases in the middle. Germline CDR1 MGHRA, CDR2 YSYEKL. The CDR3 protein is CASSQIAYEQYF. The DNA for the CDR3 is TGCGCCAGCAGCCAAATCGCCTACGAGCAGTACTTC.

This clonotype occurred many times. The rearrangement uses TRBV12-3 or TRBV12-4 and TRBJ2-2, with 11 bases lining up with TRBD1. There are 14 residues in the CDR3. V was clipped by 9 bases and J by 5 bases; unmatched bases: 5. The CDR3 spells CASRGQGATGELFF. DNA of the CDR3: TGTGCCAGTAGAGGACAGGGGGCGACCGGGGAGCTGTTTTTT.

This clonotype was seen ten or more times. The rearrangement uses TRBV28 and TRBJ1-5; tentatively, D is TRBD1 (5 bases). CDR3 length: 15 amino acids. The germline V and J ends were trimmed by 7 bases and 1 base, with 14 bases remaining between them. Germline values: CDR1 MDHEN, CDR2 SYDVKM. CDR3 in DNA: TGTGCCAGCAACCGGGGGTTGCAGAGCAATCAGCCCCAGCATTTT. It codes for CASNRGLQSNQPQHF.

The gene calls are TRBV24-1 and TRBJ1-2; TRBD1 aligns across 7 bases. Unmatched junction bases numbered 11, after V lost 3 bases and J lost 8 bases. CDR1 is KGHDR and CDR2 is SFDVKD in the germline V gene. This CDR3 region has 15 residues. The CDR3 here is CATSDVTGTMGGYTF. In DNA form, the CDR3 reads TGTGCCACCAGTGATGTGACAGGGACTATGGGGGGCTACACCTTC.

At least ten counts were recorded for this clonotype. The chain has TRBV2 and TRBJ1-1, with D perhaps TRBD1 (5 bases). The CDR3 is made up of 13 amino acids. CDR1 is SNHLY, CDR2 FYNNEI, per germline. The ends were cut back, 6 bases at V and 4 bases at J, with 12 bases in the middle. CDR3 nucleotide sequence: TGTGCCAGCAGGCTGGGGGGAGGCACTGAAGCTTTCTTT. It encodes CASRLGGGTEAFF.

This chain uses TRBV20-1 with TRBJ2-7; the D is unclear. The germline V gene has CDR1 DFQATT and CDR2 SNEGSKA (reference sequence). V was clipped by 3 bases and J by 3 bases, with 18 bases between them. The length of the CDR3 is 15 residues. CDR3 nucleotides: TGCAGTGCTAGGGCCAGCGAACACTCAGACTACGAGCAGTACTTC. Translation: CSARASEHSDYEQYF.

This clonotype was picked up many times. The chain has TRBV10-3 and TRBJ1-2, with a weak D call TRBD1 (6 bases). The V end was cut by 7 bases, the J end by 4 bases, with 7 bases between. The CDR3 extends over 11 amino acids. Germline values: CDR1 ENHRY, CDR2 SYGVKD. CDR3 DNA sequence: TGTGCCATCAAAGGGGGCTATGGCTACACCTTC. Translating it yields CAIKGGYGYTF.

This CDR3 reads CAWRDPLRTEAFF. The CDR3 bases are TGTGCCTGGAGGGACCCACTGAGGACTGAAGCTTTCTTT. The V and J genes are TRBV30 and TRBJ1-1; D remains ambiguous. CDR3 length equals 13 residues. With 3 bases removed from V and 5 bases from J, the gap between germline ends came to 13 bases. Germline CDR1 and CDR2: GTSNPN and SVGIG (reference sequence).

This clonotype came up many times. This chain links TRBV7-2 with TRBJ1-1; D is undetermined. This CDR3 has 16 amino acids. CDR1 SGHTA and CDR2 FQGNSA come from the germline V gene. Trimming shortened V by 3 bases and J by 3 bases, and 17 bases separated the two germline ends. This chain's CDR3 is CASSFRPGIGDTEAFF. The CDR3 DNA reads as TGTGCCAGCAGCTTCCGGCCGGGGATCGGTGACACTGAAGCTTTCTTT. The full variable domain, rest sourced from reference TRBV7-2 and TRBJ1-1, is GAGVSQSPSNKVTEKGKDVELRCDPISGHTALYWYRQSLGQGLEFLIYFQGNSAPDKSGLPSDRFSAERTGGSVSTLTIQRTQQEDSAVYLCASSFRPGIGDTEAFFGQGTRLTVV.

The chain couples TRBV6-1 to TRBJ1-1; D remains unclear. Germline V CDR1 and CDR2: MNHNS, SASEGT. This CDR3 region has 16 residues. Trimming pared 2 bases from V and 0 bases from J, leaving 13 bases between. Written as DNA, the CDR3 is TGTGCCAGCAGTGAACTCTATGAACACTTGAACACTGAAGCTTTCTTT. Its translation is CASSELYEHLNTEAFF.

This clonotype was seen many times. This chain uses TRBV27 with TRBJ2-3, with a weak D call TRBD2 (6 bases). The CDR3 consists of 16 residues. Germline V gene sequence: CDR1 MNHEY, CDR2 SMNVEV (reference sequence). The ends were cut back, 6 bases at V and 4 bases at J, with 20 bases in the middle. This CDR3 reads CASSPLGWRESDTQYF. The DNA of the CDR3 is TGTGCCAGCAGCCCCCTAGGGTGGAGGGAGTCAGATACGCAGTATTTT.

The chain carries TRBV20-1 and TRBJ1-5; D possibly corresponds to TRBD1 (5 bases). The length of the CDR3 is 15 residues. CDR1 and CDR2 from the germline V gene are DFQATT and SNEGSKA (reference sequence). The V and J ends lost 1 base and 6 bases respectively, with 16 bases between them. CDR3 loop: CSARGRGAGGQPQHF. CDR3 bases: TGCAGTGCTAGAGGTCGGGGAGCCGGGGGTCAGCCCCAGCATTTT.

This clonotype showed up many times. The rearrangement links TRBV6-5 to TRBJ1-5; no firm D call. The germline V and J ends were trimmed by 5 bases and 1 base, with 15 bases remaining between them. This CDR3 comprises 16 residues. The germline V gene has CDR1 MNHEY and CDR2 SVGAGI. Written as DNA, the CDR3 is TGTGCCAGCAGTCCCTCGGAGCCACCGAGCAATCAGCCCCAGCATTTT. Translation: CASSPSEPPSNQPQHF.